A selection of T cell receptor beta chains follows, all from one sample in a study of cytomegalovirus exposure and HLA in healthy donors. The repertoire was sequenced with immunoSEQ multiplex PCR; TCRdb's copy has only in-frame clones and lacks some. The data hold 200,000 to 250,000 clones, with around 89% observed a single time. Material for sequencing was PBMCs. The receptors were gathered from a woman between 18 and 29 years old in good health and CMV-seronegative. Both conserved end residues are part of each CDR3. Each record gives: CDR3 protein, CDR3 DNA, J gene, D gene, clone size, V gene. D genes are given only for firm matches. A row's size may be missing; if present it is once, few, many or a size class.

CDR3 protein: CASSPGLAIYEQYF
CDR3 DNA: TGTGCCAGCAGCCCGGGACTAGCTATCTACGAGCAGTACTTC
J gene: TRBJ2-7
D gene: TRBD2
clone size: NA
V gene: TRBV5-6

CDR3 protein: CASKLAVTDTQYF
CDR3 DNA: TGTGCCAGCAAACTAGCGGTCACAGATACGCAGTATTTT
J gene: TRBJ2-3
D gene: TRBD2
clone size: NA
V gene: TRBV2

CDR3 protein: CASSPSGAYEQYF
CDR3 DNA: TGTGCCAGCAGTCCATCAGGGGCGTACGAGCAGTACTTC
J gene: TRBJ2-7
D gene: NA
clone size: NA
V gene: TRBV27

CDR3 protein: CASSQDTRTEAFF
CDR3 DNA: TGCGCCAGCAGCCAAGATACCAGGACTGAAGCTTTCTTT
J gene: TRBJ1-1
D gene: NA
clone size: NA
V gene: TRBV4-3

CDR3 protein: CTSSQLGTALAKNIQYF
CDR3 DNA: TGCACCAGCAGCCAACTCGGGACAGCCCTAGCCAAAAACATTCAGTACTTC
J gene: TRBJ2-4
D gene: NA
clone size: NA
V gene: TRBV1

CDR3 protein: CAWRRPSSQYEQYF
CDR3 DNA: TGTGCCTGGAGGAGACCTAGCTCCCAGTACGAGCAGTACTTC
J gene: TRBJ2-7
D gene: NA
clone size: few
V gene: TRBV30

CDR3 protein: CASSVAGGPLETQYF
CDR3 DNA: TGTGCCAGCAGCGTCGCGGGGGGGCCCCTCGAGACCCAGTACTTC
J gene: TRBJ2-5
D gene: TRBD2
clone size: NA
V gene: TRBV9

CDR3 protein: CSASRETQYF
CDR3 DNA: TGCAGCGCCTCCCGGGAGACCCAGTACTTC
J gene: TRBJ2-5
D gene: NA
clone size: NA
V gene: TRBV29-1

CDR3 protein: CASSPDLGLAGLGEQFF
CDR3 DNA: TGTGCCAGCAGCCCCGACCTGGGACTAGCGGGTCTAGGGGAGCAGTTCTTC
J gene: TRBJ2-1
D gene: TRBD2
clone size: NA
V gene: TRBV5-4

CDR3 protein: CASSQDGDGTYEQYF
CDR3 DNA: TGCGCCAGCAGCCAAGACGGAGACGGAACCTACGAGCAGTACTTC
J gene: TRBJ2-7
D gene: NA
clone size: NA
V gene: TRBV4-3

CDR3 protein: CASSQGGQGFYEQYF
CDR3 DNA: TGCGCCAGCAGCCAGGGCGGACAGGGTTTCTACGAGCAGTACTTC
J gene: TRBJ2-7
D gene: TRBD1
clone size: NA
V gene: TRBV4-1

CDR3 protein: CASSLGPSGHYNEQFF
CDR3 DNA: TGTGCCAGCAGCTTAGGGCCTAGCGGCCACTACAATGAGCAGTTCTTC
J gene: TRBJ2-1
D gene: TRBD2
clone size: NA
V gene: TRBV7-2

CDR3 protein: CASSGTSGPYEQYF
CDR3 DNA: TGTGCCAGCAGTGGGACTAGCGGCCCCTACGAGCAGTACTTC
J gene: TRBJ2-7
D gene: TRBD2
clone size: NA
V gene: TRBV6-5